The clone carrying this T cell receptor beta chain was counted a single time. The sample comes from a study of blood T cell repertoires in COVID-19. Study-level information: Some COVID-19 samples were acute and others convalescent; all came from the United States, Italy and Spain. In each case, the material was cDNA or gDNA derived from T cells, B-cell-depleted T cells, or PBMCs.

The authors' processing: Amplifying reference gene primers gave estimates of nucleated cell counts. The table came from immunoSEQ multiplex PCR; TCRdb's copy has only in-frame clones and leaves some out. V, J and clone size are taken as reported in that table, and D and trimming were inferred from the DNA itself. The sample holds 90,000 to 120,000 clones, roughly 92% seen once. CDR3 length equals 15 residues. The junction had 3 bases not matched to a gene; V was cut back by 6 bases and J by 0 bases. Germline lookup yields CDR1 ENHRY and CDR2 SYGVKD. The TCR originated in a man in his 70s with acute or convalescent COVID-19. V and J are TRBV10-3 and TRBJ2-2; 8 bases are shared with TRBD2. The source material was peripheral blood. CDR3 in amino acids: CAISTLAANTGELFF. The DNA for the CDR3 is TGTGCCATCAGCACACTAGCGGCGAACACCGGGGAGCTGTTTTTT.